A selection of T cell receptor beta chains follows, all from one sample in a study of blood T cell repertoires in COVID-19. Data came from immunoSEQ multiplex PCR; TCRdb stores just in-frame clones and leaves some out. This table has around 160,000 clones, 80% appearing once. The sequencing input was peripheral blood. The receptors here all came from a man aged 55 to 70 with active or convalescent COVID-19. Each CDR3 is given with its conserved first and last residue. D genes are given only for firm matches. Rows may omit the clone size; those that give it use once, few, many or a size class.

d_gene	v_gene	abundance	j_gene	CDR3aa	CDR3nt
-	TRBV12-2	-	TRBJ1-6	CASRLDEGGRPPDF	TGTGCAAGTCGCTTAGATGAGGGGGGGCGCCCCCCGGACTTT
TRBD2	TRBV14	-	TRBJ2-7	CASSRTSGAYEQYF	TGTGCCAGCAGCCGGACTAGCGGGGCCTACGAGCAGTACTTC
-	TRBV11-1	-	TRBJ2-5	CASSLGRQIPGETQYF	TGTGCCAGCAGCTTAGGGCGACAGATTCCTGGGGAGACCCAGTACTTC
-	TRBV20-1	once	TRBJ1-5	CSASVFRDTDQPQHF	TGCAGTGCTAGTGTCTTCCGAGACACAGATCAGCCCCAGCATTTT
TRBD1	TRBV6-2/TRBV6-3	-	TRBJ1-1	CASSLQGKNTEAFF	TGTGCCAGCAGCCTACAGGGGAAAAACACTGAAGCTTTCTTT
-	TRBV6-2/TRBV6-3	-	TRBJ2-7	CASSYSQTSTYEQYF	TGTGCCAGCAGTTACTCCCAAACTAGCACCTACGAGCAGTACTTC
-	TRBV30	-	TRBJ1-5	CAWSVTQGGQPQHF	TGTGCCTGGAGTGTAACCCAGGGCGGCCAGCCCCAGCATTTT
-	TRBV7-3	-	TRBJ2-7	CASSEGHSYEQYF	TGTGCCAGCAGCGAGGGACATTCATACGAGCAGTACTTC
-	TRBV7-9	-	TRBJ1-1	CASSFRGRTEAFF	TGTGCCAGCAGCTTCAGGGGCCGAACTGAAGCTTTCTTT
TRBD2	TRBV10-3	-	TRBJ2-1	CAISESGTSGSEQFF	TGTGCCATCAGTGAGTCGGGGACTAGCGGGAGTGAGCAGTTCTTC
-	TRBV18	-	TRBJ1-1	CASSEFNSQNTEAFF	TGTGCCAGCTCAGAGTTCAACAGCCAGAACACTGAAGCTTTCTTT
-	TRBV28	few	TRBJ1-6	CASSLATGRQNSPLHF	TGTGCCAGCAGTTTAGCAACGGGGAGGCAGAATTCACCCCTCCACTTT
TRBD1	TRBV6-5	once	TRBJ1-6	CASSIRQGRNSPLHF	TGTGCCAGCAGTATCCGACAGGGGAGGAATTCACCCCTCCACTTT
-	TRBV7-9	-	TRBJ2-5	CASSSLETQYF	TGTGCCAGCAGCTCATTGGAGACCCAGTACTTC
-	TRBV3-1/TRBV3-2	once	TRBJ2-7	CASSQGFVGSYEQYF	TGTGCCAGCAGCCAGGGATTTGTCGGGAGCTACGAGCAGTACTTC
TRBD1	TRBV19	-	TRBJ2-5	CASSQTGGGGETQYF	TGTGCCAGTAGCCAAACAGGGGGTGGGGGAGAGACCCAGTACTTC
-	TRBV19	few	TRBJ1-1	CASSIPGNGEAFF	TGTGCCAGTAGTATCCCCGGGAATGGGGAAGCTTTCTTT
-	TRBV11-2	-	TRBJ2-7	CASSLLPHEQYF	TGTGCCAGCAGCCTTCTTCCCCACGAGCAGTACTTC
-	TRBV18	-	TRBJ2-1	CASSPGVGTTAVDEQFF	TGTGCCAGCTCACCCGGCGTGGGGACAACGGCCGTAGATGAGCAGTTCTTC
-	TRBV12-3/TRBV12-4	-	TRBJ2-1	CASRQDHYNEQFF	TGTGCCAGCAGACAGGACCACTACAATGAGCAGTTCTTC
TRBD2	TRBV28	-	TRBJ2-1	CASSGTSGRLSSYNEQFF	TGTGCCAGCAGTGGGACTAGCGGGAGGCTCAGCTCCTACAATGAGCAGTTCTTC
TRBD1	TRBV20-1	few	TRBJ1-2	CSASNRGLGYTF	TGCAGTGCTAGTAACAGGGGGCTTGGCTACACCTTC
-	TRBV28	-	TRBJ2-3	CASSLIGHQRDTQYF	TGTGCCAGCAGTTTGATCGGGCATCAGCGGGATACGCAGTATTTT
-	TRBV6-2/TRBV6-3	-	TRBJ2-3	CASSARATDTQYF	TGTGCCAGCAGTGCGCGGGCTACAGATACGCAGTATTTT
TRBD2	TRBV28	-	TRBJ2-7	CAAHPVMGLAGGGEQYF	TGTGCCGCACATCCCGTCATGGGACTAGCGGGAGGCGGCGAGCAGTACTTC
TRBD1	TRBV7-3	-	TRBJ2-2	CASSLQGANTGELFF	TGTGCCAGCAGCCTACAGGGGGCGAACACCGGGGAGCTGTTTTTT
TRBD1	TRBV19	-	TRBJ1-5	CASSTTGGNQPQHF	TGTGCCAGTAGTACAACAGGGGGCAATCAGCCCCAGCATTTT
-	TRBV4-2	-	TRBJ2-7	CASSFTGLDSYEQYF	TGTGCCAGCAGCTTTACGGGACTCGATTCTTACGAGCAGTACTTC
TRBD2	TRBV7-2	-	TRBJ2-2	CASNTGLLETGELFF	TGTGCCAGCAACACGGGACTACTCGAGACCGGGGAGCTGTTTTTT
TRBD2	TRBV9	-	TRBJ2-1	CASSDRLTSGGYNEQFF	TGTGCCAGCAGCGACCGGTTAACTAGCGGAGGCTACAATGAGCAGTTCTTC
TRBD1	TRBV5-4	-	TRBJ2-1	CASSPGGTNNEQFF	TGTGCCAGCAGCCCAGGGGGCACAAACAATGAGCAGTTCTTC
TRBD2	TRBV6-6	-	TRBJ2-5	CASAASGRGTQYF	TGTGCCAGCGCGGCTAGCGGGAGGGGGACCCAGTACTTC
-	TRBV28	few	TRBJ2-7	CASSFRGFGEQYF	TGTGCCAGCAGTTTCAGGGGATTCGGGGAGCAGTACTTC
-	TRBV9	-	TRBJ1-5	CASSVSGSNQPQHF	TGTGCCAGCAGCGTTTCGGGAAGCAATCAGCCCCAGCATTTT
-	TRBV29-1	-	TRBJ1-1	CSVDPLTNGAFF	TGCAGCGTTGACCCTTTGACAAATGGAGCTTTCTTT
TRBD2	TRBV19	few	TRBJ2-1	CASSGLAGGTGNEQFF	TGTGCCAGTAGTGGACTAGCGGGAGGGACTGGGAATGAGCAGTTCTTC
TRBD2	TRBV18	-	TRBJ2-1	CASSPSGSSYNEQFF	TGTGCCAGCTCACCCAGCGGGAGCTCCTACAATGAGCAGTTCTTC
TRBD1	TRBV27	-	TRBJ2-4	CASSLGTGTGEKNIQYF	TGTGCCAGCAGTCTCGGGACCGGGACAGGGGAAAAAAACATTCAGTACTTC
-	TRBV3-1/TRBV3-2	-	TRBJ2-1	CASSQGRRLVHEQFF	TGTGCCAGCAGCCAAGGCCGTAGACTAGTTCATGAGCAGTTCTTC
TRBD2	TRBV6-6	-	TRBJ2-7	CASSYVLGLASYEQYF	TGTGCCAGCAGTTACGTCTTAGGACTAGCCTCCTACGAGCAGTACTTC
-	TRBV28	-	TRBJ1-2	CASSSGWKGYTF	TGTGCCAGCAGTTCAGGATGGAAGGGCTACACCTTC
TRBD1	TRBV7-3	-	TRBJ2-2	CASSLSGGSNTGELFF	TGTGCCAGCAGCTTGTCAGGGGGCTCGAACACCGGGGAGCTGTTTTTT
TRBD2	TRBV7-3	-	TRBJ2-1	CASSSSGTSGRNEQFF	TGTGCCAGCAGCTCCTCCGGGACTAGCGGGAGGAATGAGCAGTTCTTC
-	TRBV29-1	-	TRBJ2-5	CSVTGYSQETQYF	TGCAGCGTTACAGGGTACTCCCAAGAGACCCAGTACTTC
TRBD1	TRBV24-1	once	TRBJ1-4	CATSGGQGAGEKLFF	TGTGCCACCAGTGGCGGACAGGGGGCGGGAGAAAAACTGTTTTTT
TRBD1	TRBV5-1	few	TRBJ2-5	CASSLGDSRQETQYF	TGCGCCAGCAGCTTAGGGGACAGCCGCCAAGAGACCCAGTACTTC
TRBD1	TRBV18	few	TRBJ1-3	CASSPRGNVRGNTIYF	TGTGCCAGCTCACCCAGGGGGAACGTGCGGGGAAACACCATATATTTT
-	TRBV28	-	TRBJ1-3	CASSPGGTRGNTIYF	TGTGCCAGCAGCCCGGGGGGGACGAGAGGAAACACCATATATTTT
-	TRBV11-2	few	TRBJ2-3	CASSLRGSGADTQYF	TGTGCCAGCAGCTTAAGGGGGAGTGGGGCAGATACGCAGTATTTT
-	TRBV9	-	TRBJ1-6	CASSPGEGDNSPLHF	TGTGCCAGCAGCCCCGGGGAGGGCGATAATTCACCCCTCCACTTT
TRBD2	TRBV5-5	-	TRBJ2-1	CASSWGTSSNEQFF	TGTGCCAGCAGCTGGGGGACTAGCTCAAATGAGCAGTTCTTC
-	TRBV7-9	-	TRBJ1-2	CASSLSGTWGGYTF	TGTGCCAGCAGCTTATCCGGGACTTGGGGCGGCTACACCTTC
-	TRBV9	-	TRBJ2-7	CASSVAGVSSYEQYF	TGTGCCAGCAGCGTAGCGGGGGTTAGCTCCTACGAGCAGTACTTC
-	TRBV11-2	-	TRBJ2-2	CASSYSAGANTGELFF	TGTGCCAGCAGCTACTCGGCAGGGGCGAACACCGGGGAGCTGTTTTTT
-	TRBV6-2/TRBV6-3	few	TRBJ2-7	CASSYSAASSYEQYF	TGTGCCAGCAGTTACTCAGCGGCTAGCTCCTACGAGCAGTACTTC
TRBD2	TRBV7-2	-	TRBJ2-1	CASSLAGGSGTSGVRSYNEQFF	TGTGCCAGCAGCTTAGCGGGGGGTTCCGGGACTAGCGGGGTAAGGTCCTACAATGAGCAGTTCTTC